The 19 T cell receptor beta chains in this list originate from one sample, sequenced in a study of blood T cell repertoires in COVID-19 (dated by TCRdb to 2020 to 2021). Libraries were built with the immunoSEQ multiplex PCR assay. Entries here come from immuneACCESS through TCRdb and include only in-frame sequences with V and J called. Some clones fail to appear in such tables; in the studies checked, an unresolved V gene covers under half of the shortfall, and the cause of the remainder is unknown. The sample contains 72,000 or so clones, 80% of them found a single time. The ten largest clones add up to 15% to 20% of the sample. Sequencing was carried out using peripheral blood. Receptor source: a man aged 65 to 85 who had recovered from COVID-19.

This rearrangement joins TRBV7-9 to TRBJ1-5; a possible D gene is TRBD1 (6 bases). Judging by the DNA end, TRBJ2-3 fits better; the J call may be wrong. CDR3 size: 14 residues. Germline CDR1 is SEHNR and CDR2 is FQNEAQ (reference sequence). DNA of the CDR3: TGTGCCAGCAGCCCACAGGGAGTACAGCAGCCCCAGTATTTT. Its translation: CASSPQGVQQPQYF.

This clone was counted a single time. V and J are TRBV11-3 and TRBJ1-6; 8 bases fit TRBD1. Germline trimming cut 5 bases from V and 9 bases from J; bases unmatched to any gene: 6. Germline assignment: CDR1 SGHNT and CDR2 YENEEA. CDR3 size: 14 residues. CDR3 in amino acids: CASSKGQEGSPLHF. The CDR3 bases are TGTGCCAGCAGCAAGGGACAGGAGGGTTCACCCCTCCACTTT.

Only a few counts were recorded for this clone. The chain is built from TRBV2 and TRBJ1-1; D not resolved. There are 13 residues in the CDR3. Germline-derived CDR1 and CDR2 are SNHLY and FYNNEI. V lost 9 bases, J lost 1 base, and 12 bases lay in between. In DNA form, the CDR3 reads TGTGCCAGTTGCCGGGGAGAGAACACTGAAGCTTTCTTT. As protein: CASCRGENTEAFF.

The rearrangement joins TRBV16 to TRBJ2-6; D gene uncertain. Trimming removed 0 bases from V and 0 bases from J, with 12 bases in between. CDR3 length: 18 amino acids. Per germline, CDR1 KGHSY and CDR2 FQNENV. The CDR3 sequence is CASSQSLQAVSGANVLTF. CDR3 bases: TGTGCCAGCAGCCAATCTTTGCAGGCCGTCTCTGGGGCCAACGTCCTGACTTTC.

The chain uses TRBV24-1 and TRBJ2-5; D perhaps matches TRBD1 (5 bases). The V end lost 2 bases, the J end lost 2 bases, and 8 bases lay between the germline ends. This CDR3 region has 14 residues. The germline V gene has CDR1 KGHDR and CDR2 SFDVKD. The chain's CDR3 is CATSDSGWQETQYF. In DNA form, the CDR3 reads TGTGCCACCAGTGATTCAGGGTGGCAAGAGACCCAGTACTTC.

V and J are TRBV5-5 and TRBJ1-5, with TRBD1 matching 11 bases. The V and J ends lost 4 bases and 6 bases, in that order; junction bases with no gene match: 3. CDR3 length: 14 amino acids. Per the germline V gene, CDR1 is SGHKS and CDR2 is YYEKEE (reference sequence). CDR3 DNA: TGTGCCAGCAGCGTGGACAGGGGGCTTCAGCCCCAGCATTTT. As protein: CASSVDRGLQPQHF.

The chain is built from TRBV18 and TRBJ2-1; 16 positions match TRBD2. The junction had 2 bases not matched to a gene; V was cut back by 3 bases and J by 0 bases. Germline V CDR1 and CDR2: KGHSH, LQKENI. This CDR3 is 18 amino acids long. The CDR3: CASSPGTSGGASYNEQFF. CDR3 nucleotide sequence: TGTGCCAGCTCACCTGGGACTAGCGGGGGGGCCTCCTACAATGAGCAGTTCTTC.

The CDR3 region has the DNA TGTGCCAGCAGTTTCCCCAAGACAGGGGGTATGAATCAGCCCCAGCATTTT. This encodes CASSFPKTGGMNQPQHF. This chain links TRBV28 with TRBJ1-5, with TRBD1 matching 9 bases. V dropped 3 bases and J dropped 4; count of bases not matched to a gene: 10. The germline V gene encodes CDR1 MDHEN and CDR2 SYDVKM. The CDR3 has 17 residues.

V and J are TRBV29-1 and TRBJ1-2; 7 bases align to TRBD1. Germline V gene lookup returns CDR1 SQVTM and CDR2 ANQGSEA. V lost 4 bases to trimming and J lost 4 bases; unmatched junction nucleotides: 9. There are 14 residues in the CDR3. The CDR3 is CSVGKTGNIYGYTF. The CDR3 nucleotides are TGCAGCGTTGGGAAGACAGGGAACATCTATGGCTACACCTTC.

This clone was counted a few times. This chain links TRBV7-9 with TRBJ1-1; D may be TRBD1 (5 bases). The CDR3 runs to 13 residues. V dropped 0 bases and J dropped 11 bases, with 13 bases sitting between them. CDR1 SEHNR and CDR2 FQNEAQ come from the germline V gene (reference sequence). CDR3 sequence: CASSLAGQGSAFF. In nucleotides, the CDR3 is TGTGCCAGCAGCTTAGCGGGGCAGGGTTCGGCTTTCTTT. The whole variable domain, remainder taken from reference TRBV7-9 and TRBJ1-1, is DTGVSQNPRHKITKRGQNVTFRCDPISEHNRLYWYRQTLGQGPEFLTYFQNEAQLEKSRLLSDRFSAERPKGSFSTLEIQRTEQGDSAMYLCASSLAGQGSAFFGQGTRLTVV.

This clone was detected a few times. In the same sample, other DNA sequences code for this CDR3. The V gene is TRBV28, the J gene TRBJ2-7, with 9 bases identical to TRBD1. The CDR3 has 13 residues. Germline values: CDR1 MDHEN, CDR2 SYDVKM. V shed 4 bases and J 4 bases; nucleotides not matched to a gene: 2. The CDR3 nucleotides read TGTGCCAGCAGTTCGGGACAGGGATACGAGCAGTACTTC. Amino acids: CASSSGQGYEQYF.

The chain uses TRBV11-2 and TRBJ2-3, with D tentatively TRBD1 (5 bases). In germline, CDR1 is SGHAT, CDR2 FQNNGV. The CDR3 has 14 amino acids. V lost 5 bases and J 5 bases, leaving 14 bases between the germline ends. The CDR3 DNA reads as TGTGCCAGCAGCCAGGGCAATCAACAAGATACGCAGTATTTT. Protein: CASSQGNQQDTQYF.

The chain carries TRBV30 and TRBJ1-6; D unclear. V shed 5 bases and J shed 7 bases, with 9 bases lying between them. The CDR3 extends over 12 amino acids. The germline CDR1 and CDR2 sequences are GTSNPN and SVGIG (reference sequence). CDR3 sequence: CAWQRENSPLHF. CDR3 coding DNA: TGTGCCTGGCAGAGGGAAAATTCACCCCTCCACTTT.

The rearrangement joins TRBV11-2 to TRBJ2-2, with 7 nucleotides matching TRBD1. The length of the CDR3 is 18 residues. Per the germline V gene, CDR1 is SGHAT and CDR2 is FQNNGV. The trim removed 1 base at V and 3 bases at J, leaving 11 bases unmatched. The CDR3 DNA reads TGTGCCAGCAGCTTAGTTGCAGGGGGACAGACCTACACCGGGGAGCTGTTTTTT. It yields the protein CASSLVAGGQTYTGELFF.

The chain links TRBV27 to TRBJ2-3; D is perhaps TRBD1 (6 bases). The CDR3 is made up of 15 amino acids. V was clipped by 7 bases and J by 6 bases, with 20 bases between them. Germline loops: CDR1 MNHEY, CDR2 SMNVEV (reference sequence). The CDR3 is CASTKRGTGTDTQYF. The CDR3 coding sequence is TGTGCCAGCACAAAAAGGGGAACAGGGACGGATACGCAGTATTTT.

This chain uses TRBV6-6 with TRBJ1-1; D not resolved. Trimming cost V 0 bases and J 2 bases, with 7 bases left between them. This CDR3 spans 14 amino acids. From germline, CDR1 is MNHNY and CDR2 SVGAGI (reference sequence). This CDR3 reads CASSYSGANTEAFF. Here the CDR3 DNA reads TGTGCCAGCAGTTACTCGGGAGCTAACACTGAAGCTTTCTTT.

The chain is built from TRBV27 and TRBJ2-7, with D perhaps TRBD2 (5 bases). V lost 3 bases and J 0 bases, leaving 15 bases between the germline ends. CDR3 length: 16 residues. Germline V gene data show CDR1 as MNHEY and CDR2 as SMNVEV (reference sequence). The CDR3 DNA reads TGTGCCAGCAGTTTCGGACTGGGAAAAAGCTCCTACGAGCAGTACTTC. Amino acid sequence: CASSFGLGKSSYEQYF.

This clone was seen more than once but under ten times. The V and J genes are TRBV30 and TRBJ1-4; perhaps TRBD1 as D (6 bases). The length of the CDR3 is 14 residues. Germline V lookup: CDR1 GTSNPN, CDR2 SVGIG (reference sequence). With 0 bases removed from V and 10 bases from J, the gap between germline ends came to 15 bases. The chain's CDR3 is CAWSVGGGPSKLFF. In nucleotides, the CDR3 is TGTGCCTGGAGTGTAGGCGGGGGCCCTTCAAAACTGTTTTTT. Filled out from reference TRBV30 and TRBJ1-4, the complete variable domain reads SQTIHQWPATLVQPVGSPLSLECTVEGTSNPNLYWYRQAAGRGLQLLFYSVGIGQISSEVPQNLSASRPQDRQFILSSKKLLLSDSGFYLCAWSVGGGPSKLFFGSGTQLSVL.

The V call is TRBV27, the J call TRBJ1-6, with D perhaps matching TRBD1 (5 bases). Germline V gene data show CDR1 as MNHEY and CDR2 as SMNVEV (reference sequence). This CDR3 is built from 14 residues. V gave up 4 bases and J gave up 10 bases, with 14 bases separating them. In DNA form, the CDR3 reads TGTGCCAGCAGTTCCGCCGGGGGTCAATCACCCCTCCACTTT. Protein sequence: CASSSAGGQSPLHF.